This T cell receptor beta chain was found in a study of blood T cell repertoires in COVID-19. The wider study: COVID-19 samples collected from the United States, Italy and Spain covered acute and convalescent phases.

Clones were sequenced by immunoSEQ multiplex PCR, and TCRdb holds only the in-frame ones, with some missing. The sample lists 500,000 or so clones, roughly nine tenths occurring once. The CDR3 totals 15 residues. V dropped 4 bases and J dropped 3; count of bases not matched to a gene: 4. Germline-derived CDR1 and CDR2 are MGHRA and YSYEKL. Assignment of participants to cohorts was predicated upon participant-reported clinical history. Either two negative PCRs, clearance, or symptom resolution qualified Cohort 3 donors as recovered. This TCR came from a woman younger than 35 who had recovered from COVID-19. The material sequenced was PBMCs or T cells enriched from blood (not recorded which). The chain couples TRBV4-1 to TRBJ1-1; 11 bases align to TRBD1. CDR3 DNA: TGCGCCAGCAGCCTTCGGGACAGGGGGTACACTGAAGCTTTCTTT. This codes for CASSLRDRGYTEAFF.